This T cell receptor (beta chain) was recorded in a study of identical twins. The CDR3 runs 15 residues. V was trimmed by 2 bases and J by 4 bases, leaving 14 bases between them. From germline, CDR1 is LGHNA and CDR2 YNFKEQ. TCRdb re-derived calls from the 5' RACE reads in MiXCR, one entry per CDR3 protein. Of hundreds of thousands of distinct CDR3 sequences listed, less than 7% are singletons. Overall study results and limits: The degree of excess twin sharing was weaker in beta out-of-frame sequences. Zero-insertion analyses were open to partial confounding by invariant MAIT and iNKT cells.

This clonotype was seen ten or more times. Its antigen is not known. The chain joins TRBV4-2 to TRBJ2-5; D is possibly TRBD2 (6 bases). The sequenced sample was naive T cells sorted from blood. This receptor was obtained from a man aged 18 to 30 in good health. As DNA, the CDR3 is TGTGCCAGCAGCCAACTGGAGGGCCAGGGAGAGACCCAGTACTTC. This translates into CASSQLEGQGETQYF.